The TCR beta chain under discussion was sequenced for a study of shared clonotypes between healthy human individuals. Study-level results: Genetic and exposure-history diversity was limited by the small donor number.

With regard to this clone: Its specificity is not known.

HIV-negative, healthy adults without recent acute infections or vaccinations were the donors. The authors ran the assay at deep level. DNA from unsorted PBMC was sequenced on ten immunoSEQ deep assay plates. Sequencing was performed with immunoSEQ multiplex PCR; in TCRdb, only in-frame clones are kept and a portion is missing. The sample consists of roughly 500,000 clones, around 78% of them appearing once. The TCR was taken from a middle-aged woman in good health. Some clones in this sample may be carry-over from other donors' samples. Sequencing input: PBMCs.

The CDR3 nucleotides are TGTGCCAGCAGACCTACTAGTGGCTCGGCTAACGAGCAGTACTTC. Its protein product is CASRPTSGSANEQYF. V gene TRBV28 combines with J gene TRBJ2-7; D may be TRBD2 (5 bases). V lost 6 bases, J lost 5 bases, and 20 bases lay in between. Germline lookup yields CDR1 MDHEN and CDR2 SYDVKM. CDR3 length equals 15 residues.